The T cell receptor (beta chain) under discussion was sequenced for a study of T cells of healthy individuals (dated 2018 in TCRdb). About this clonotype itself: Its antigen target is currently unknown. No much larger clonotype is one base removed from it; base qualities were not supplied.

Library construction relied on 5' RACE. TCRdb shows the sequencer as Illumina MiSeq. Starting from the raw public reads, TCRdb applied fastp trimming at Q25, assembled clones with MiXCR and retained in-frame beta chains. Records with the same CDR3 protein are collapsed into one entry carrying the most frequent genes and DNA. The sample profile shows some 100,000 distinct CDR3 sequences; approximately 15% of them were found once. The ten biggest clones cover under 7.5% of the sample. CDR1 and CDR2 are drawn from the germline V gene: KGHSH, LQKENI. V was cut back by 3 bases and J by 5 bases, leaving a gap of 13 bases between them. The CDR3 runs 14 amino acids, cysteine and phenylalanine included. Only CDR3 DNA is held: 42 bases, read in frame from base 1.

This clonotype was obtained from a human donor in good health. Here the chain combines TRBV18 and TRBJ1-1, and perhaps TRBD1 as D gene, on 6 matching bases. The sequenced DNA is TGTGCCAGCTCACCTTTTAGGGGGGAAACTGAAGCTTTCTTT. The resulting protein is CASSPFRGETEAFF.